What follows is one T cell receptor beta chain and its context. The CDR3 runs 14 residues. The J segment lost 4 bases and the V segment lost 3 bases, leaving 5 bases of the junction unmatched. The record originates from a study of CD8 T cells in Susac syndrome. As for the study in general: Among the Susac syndrome patients who underwent sequencing, about 6 had clinically active disease, while about eight of them were in remission. Treatment at blood withdrawal was none, corticosteroids, or intravenous immunoglobulin alone in Susac syndrome patients.

TEMRA cells were enriched by FACS, and CD4+ and CD8+ T cells were negatively isolated. Random hexamers were used to reverse transcribe an amount of roughly 0.5 to 1 ug RNA. An immunoSEQ multiplex PCR amplified TCR beta CDR3 over 54 Vbeta and 13 Jbeta. One entry per CDR3 protein results from TCRdb running MiXCR on the immunoSEQ multiplex PCR reads. The sample records roughly 100,000 distinct CDR3 sequences, roughly 94% being singletons. Sequencing was performed on CD8+ T cells from PBMCs. This chain uses TRBV12-3 or TRBV12-4 with TRBJ2-7, with 8 nucleotides matching TRBD1. This receptor was obtained from a human donor with Susac syndrome. The CDR3: CASSLPGQDYEQYF. The CDR3 DNA is TGTGCCAGCAGTTTGCCGGGACAGGATTACGAGCAGTACTTC.